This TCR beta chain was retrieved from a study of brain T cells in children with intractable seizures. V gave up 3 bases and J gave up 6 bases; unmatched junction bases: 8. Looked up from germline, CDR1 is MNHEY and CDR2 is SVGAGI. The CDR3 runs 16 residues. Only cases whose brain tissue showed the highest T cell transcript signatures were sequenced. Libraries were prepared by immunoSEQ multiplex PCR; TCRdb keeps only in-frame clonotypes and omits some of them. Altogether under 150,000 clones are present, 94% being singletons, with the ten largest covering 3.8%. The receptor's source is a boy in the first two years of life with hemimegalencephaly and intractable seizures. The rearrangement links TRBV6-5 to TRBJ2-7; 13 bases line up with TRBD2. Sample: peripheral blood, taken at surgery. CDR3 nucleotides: TGTGCCAGCAGTTATTCGAGCGGGACTAGCGGGATCGAGCAGTACTTC. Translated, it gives CASSYSSGTSGIEQYF.